Shown below are 24 T cell receptor beta chains from a single sample sequenced in a study of blood T cell repertoires in COVID-19. TCRdb keeps only in-frame clones here, not all; method: immunoSEQ multiplex PCR. The sample includes about 120,000 clones, 70% to 80% of them seen just once. Sequencing was carried out using peripheral blood. The receptors stem from a human donor in a cohort sampled during active COVID-19.

The chain recombines TRBV19 with TRBJ1-1; no clear D. The ends were cut back, 6 bases at V and 2 bases at J, with 13 bases in the middle. Germline V gene lookup returns CDR1 LNHDA and CDR2 SQIVND (reference sequence). CDR3 size: 14 residues. In nucleotides, the CDR3 is TGTGCCAGTAGCCCCCCGGAGGTAAACACTGAAGCTTTCTTT. Translated, it gives CASSPPEVNTEAFF.

This sequence joins TRBV5-1 and TRBJ2-1; 7 nucleotides line up with TRBD2. CDR3 size: 13 residues. The V gene's germline CDR1 is SGHRS and CDR2 YFSETQ. Losses at the gene ends were 4 bases for V and 12 bases for J; bases not matched to a gene: 10. The CDR3 protein is CASSPAGGDVQFF. The CDR3 DNA is TGCGCCAGCAGCCCGGCTGGGGGGGATGTGCAGTTCTTC.

The CDR3 region is CASSISGGTVQFF. The CDR3, as DNA: TGTGCCAGTAGTATATCTGGCGGGACTGTGCAGTTCTTC. V and J are TRBV19 and TRBJ2-1, with D possibly being TRBD2 (6 bases). Germline CDR1 and CDR2: LNHDA and SQIVND (reference sequence). Between the trimmed V and J ends, which lost 2 bases and 12 bases, there was a span of 14 bases. CDR3 size: 13 residues.

This chain links TRBV18 with TRBJ1-2; D uncertain. The CDR3 extends over 15 amino acids. Germline loops: CDR1 KGHSH, CDR2 LQKENI. V was pared by 5 bases and J by 2 bases, with 15 bases between. Here the CDR3 DNA reads TGTGCCAGCTCAACTAGGACGGACTTAAACTATGGCTACACCTTC. It yields the protein CASSTRTDLNYGYTF.

V is TRBV6-5 and J is TRBJ2-1, with a weak D call TRBD2 (5 bases). Trimming left V 0 bases short and J 4 bases short, with 7 bases between. CDR3 size: 14 residues. Germline V lookup: CDR1 MNHEY, CDR2 SVGAGI. The CDR3 protein is CASSYSSGYNEQFF. The CDR3 nucleotides are TGTGCCAGCAGTTACTCCTCGGGGTACAATGAGCAGTTCTTC.

The chain combines TRBV11-2 with TRBJ2-1; D unclear. The CDR3 runs to 15 residues. Deletions cut 2 bases from V and 3 bases from J, with 11 bases between. Germline-derived CDR1 and CDR2 are SGHAT and FQNNGV. The DNA for the CDR3 is TGTGCCAGCAGCTTAAGGCTAGTGGTCTACAATGAGCAGTTCTTC. The encoded protein is CASSLRLVVYNEQFF.

This clone was observed once. The chain recombines TRBV6-5 with TRBJ2-2; maybe TRBD2 (5 bases). The CDR3 contains 12 residues. Trimming took 10 bases from V and 7 from J, leaving 13 bases between them. Germline V gives CDR1 MNHEY, CDR2 SVGAGI. CDR3 DNA: TGTGCCACCATGAGGGTAATCGGGGAGCTGTTTTTT. Protein product: CATMRVIGELFF.

V and J are TRBV6-5 and TRBJ1-1; D is unclear. Germline lookup yields CDR1 MNHEY and CDR2 SVGAGI. The V gene lost 4 bases and the J gene lost 0 bases, with 6 bases spanning the gap. The CDR3 totals 13 residues. The CDR3 is CASSSQVNTEAFF. DNA of the CDR3: TGTGCCAGCAGTTCCCAGGTGAACACTGAAGCTTTCTTT.

DNA for the CDR3: TGTGCCAGCAGCCAACTAGCGGGAGGGCCGGAGACCCAGTACTTC. Translation gives CASSQLAGGPETQYF. The chain links TRBV7-2 to TRBJ2-5; 13 bases are shared with TRBD2. Per the germline V gene, CDR1 is SGHTA and CDR2 is FQGNSA. The ends lost 5 bases at V and 5 bases at J; junction bases unmatched: 5. CDR3 length: 15 amino acids.

The V gene is TRBV5-1, the J gene TRBJ2-1, with TRBD2 matching 7 bases. Looked up from germline, CDR1 is SGHRS and CDR2 is YFSETQ. V lost 3 bases to trimming and J lost 5 bases; unmatched junction nucleotides: 11. The CDR3 extends over 16 amino acids. The CDR3 DNA reads as TGCGCCAGCAGCTATACCCCGGGACTACTAGACAATGAGCAGTTCTTC. It yields the protein CASSYTPGLLDNEQFF.

This clone has just one count. The V and J genes are TRBV5-5 and TRBJ1-1; D perhaps matches TRBD1 (5 bases). The CDR3 spans 11 residues. Trimming removed 7 bases from V and 5 bases from J, with 9 bases in between. Germline V gene sequence: CDR1 SGHKS, CDR2 YYEKEE (reference sequence). In DNA, the CDR3 is TGTGCCAGCGGCGGGGGGACTGAAGCTTTCTTT. Translating gives CASGGGTEAFF.

The V and J genes are TRBV18 and TRBJ2-1, with 9 bases aligning to TRBD1. This CDR3 is 13 amino acids long. In germline, CDR1 is KGHSH, CDR2 LQKENI. V lost 3 bases, J lost 7 bases, and 1 base stayed unmatched. DNA for the CDR3: TGTGCCAGCTCACCTGGGACAGGGAATGAGCAGTTCTTC. Residues: CASSPGTGNEQFF.

The genes are TRBV7-9 and TRBJ1-2, with 7 bases identical to TRBD1. The CDR3 covers 14 residues. The V gene end was trimmed by 4 bases and the J gene end by 4 bases; junction bases not matched to a gene: 6. Germline V gene lookup returns CDR1 SEHNR and CDR2 FQNEAQ (reference sequence). The CDR3 DNA follows: TGTGCCAGCAGCTCTGAGGGACAGCTCTATGGCTACACCTTC. Amino acids: CASSSEGQLYGYTF.

The genes are TRBV6-6 and TRBJ1-2; 7 bases match TRBD1. This CDR3 spans 15 amino acids. Germline CDR1 reads MNHNY; CDR2 reads SVGAGI (reference sequence). Trimming at V came to 2 bases and at J to 2 bases, leaving 5 bases not matched to a gene. CDR3 protein: CASSYKGQANYGYTF. The CDR3 nucleotides read TGTGCCAGCAGTTACAAAGGACAGGCAAACTATGGCTACACCTTC.

V usage is TRBV9 and J usage is TRBJ1-5, with a possible D match to TRBD1 (6 bases). Between the trimmed V and J ends, which lost 0 bases and 0 bases, there was a span of 7 bases. The CDR3 consists of 15 residues. Germline V gene lookup returns CDR1 SGDLS and CDR2 YYNGEE. The CDR3 reads CASSVETGSNQPQHF. Written as DNA, the CDR3 is TGTGCCAGCAGCGTAGAGACAGGTAGCAATCAGCCCCAGCATTTT.

J is TRBJ2-1 and V is TRBV19; D possibly corresponds to TRBD1 (6 bases). This CDR3 spans 14 amino acids. Germline V gene data show CDR1 as LNHDA and CDR2 as SQIVND (reference sequence). V was cut by 5 bases and J by 13 bases, with 21 bases left in between. CDR3 residues: CASSSQGTRRDQFF. The CDR3 bases are TGTGCCAGTAGTTCCCAGGGGACACGTAGGGACCAGTTCTTC.

V and J are TRBV6-5 and TRBJ1-5; D gene ambiguous. This CDR3 comprises 13 residues. Between the trimmed V and J ends, which lost 4 bases and 6 bases, there was a span of 10 bases. CDR1 is MNHEY, CDR2 SVGAGI, per germline. The CDR3 protein is CASSSGVGQPQHF. CDR3 in DNA: TGTGCCAGCAGTTCCGGGGTAGGTCAGCCCCAGCATTTT.

V is TRBV7-2 and J is TRBJ2-1; 11 bases map to TRBD2. V lost 5 bases and J lost 3; bases outside the gene matches: 6. CDR1 and CDR2 from the germline V gene are SGHTA and FQGNSA. The CDR3 has 16 amino acids. The CDR3 reads CASSHGTSGFYNEQFF. DNA for the CDR3: TGTGCCAGCAGCCACGGGACTAGCGGATTCTACAATGAGCAGTTCTTC.

CDR3 sequence reads: CLSEAGEFDTQYF. The CDR3 region has the DNA TGTCTCTCTGAGGCGGGAGAATTCGATACGCAGTATTTT. The chain links TRBV7-9 to TRBJ2-3; 7 nucleotides agree with TRBD2. The CDR3 is 13 residues long. Germline lookup yields CDR1 SEHNR and CDR2 FQNEAQ (reference sequence).

This clone was recorded once. The V gene is TRBV7-9, the J gene TRBJ2-3, with 8 bases matching TRBD1. Germline V CDR1 and CDR2: SEHNR, FQNEAQ (reference sequence). CDR3 length equals 16 residues. With 5 bases clipped from V and 2 bases from J, the junction kept 9 bases outside the gene matches. CDR3: CASSSLTGANTDTQYF. The CDR3 DNA is TGTGCCAGCAGCAGCTTGACAGGGGCGAACACAGATACGCAGTATTTT.

This clone was counted between two and nine times. This chain joins TRBV6-2 or TRBV6-3 and TRBJ2-1, with TRBD1 as a possible D gene (5 bases). V was cut by 0 bases and J by 4 bases, with 10 bases left in between. Per germline, CDR1 MNHEY and CDR2 SVGEGT. The CDR3 length is 15 residues. The DNA for the CDR3 is TGTGCCAGCAGTTACTCTAGGGGCAGATACAATGAGCAGTTCTTC. Encoded protein: CASSYSRGRYNEQFF.

J is TRBJ1-2 and V is TRBV7-2; tentative D call: TRBD1 (6 bases). Trimming removed 5 bases at V and 6 bases at J, with 10 bases between. Germline-derived CDR1 and CDR2 are SGHTA and FQGNSA. The CDR3 is 12 amino acids. This CDR3 reads CASSLGQNGYTF. In DNA, the CDR3 is TGTGCCAGCAGCCTCGGACAGAATGGCTACACCTTC.

The chain employs TRBV30 and TRBJ2-7; 9 bases fit TRBD2. This CDR3 contains 16 residues. Germline assignment: CDR1 GTSNPN and CDR2 SVGIG (reference sequence). After removal of 0 bases from V and 4 bases from J, the junction contained 10 bases not matched to a gene. The CDR3: CAWSVLRTSVRYEQYF. CDR3 nucleotide sequence: TGTGCCTGGAGTGTACTTAGGACTAGCGTTAGGTACGAGCAGTACTTC.

This chain connects TRBV7-9 to TRBJ2-3, with a weak D call TRBD2 (5 bases). There are 17 residues in the CDR3. Germline V lookup: CDR1 SEHNR, CDR2 FQNEAQ (reference sequence). Deletions cut 1 base from V and 0 bases from J, with 14 bases between. CDR3 sequence reads: CASSLGWWRASTDTQYF. The CDR3 DNA reads as TGTGCCAGCAGCTTAGGTTGGTGGCGGGCCAGCACAGATACGCAGTATTTT.